This T cell receptor (beta chain) was sequenced in a study of TIL therapy for anti-PD-1-resistant metastatic lung cancer (dated by TCRdb to the early 2020s). Describing the broader study: Tumors were harvested before any PD-1/PD-L1 blockade; patients then received nivolumab, and those progressing received lymphodepletion, expanded TIL infusion and IL-2. Most of the cohort had lung adenocarcinoma, a handful of tumors were EGFR-mutant and two were ALK-rearranged, and half of the patients were current or former smokers. Across the cohort, whole-exome sequencing showed a median non-synonymous tumor mutation burden of about 1.6 mutations per megabase. T cell receptor beta sequencing of tumor and peripheral blood served to follow clonotypes across the tumor, the expanded TIL product, and serial blood samples. Among the enrolled patients, the median age was roughly 55 years (range 38-75), and the median tumor PD-L1 proportion score was approximately 5.9%. What the work shows at the level of the full study, not this receptor alone: Clonotypes from the infused TIL partially replaced the baseline peripheral repertoire and then declined over months, and persistence showed no apparent association with response. The study protocol defined all tumor marker inferences as exploratory. Because the cohort was highly selected, with more treatment-naive, never-smoker and oncogene-addicted patients than is typical, generalizability is limited.

The sample's time point label is to be understood as: pre-treatment sample, taken before nivolumab and TIL therapy. A phase I trial run at two centers enrolled adults with stage 4 NSCLC between October 2017 and early 2020. Samples came from a single-arm, open-label phase I trial of tumor-infiltrating lymphocyte therapy with nivolumab in advanced non-small cell lung cancer. Blood mononuclear cells from EDTA tubes were separated on a Ficoll gradient and snap-frozen as pellets, and DNA was extracted from the cells using a Qiagen mini-prep kit. Deletion took 2 bases off V and 5 bases off J, with a span of 18 bases between the germline ends. Spanning cysteine to phenylalanine, the CDR3 consists of 17 amino acids. CDR3 DNA is the only sequence kept; it has 51 bases, read in frame from the first base. From the germline V gene, CDR1 is MGHRA and CDR2 is YSYEKL. As regards this clone: Its antigen remains undetermined. Base quality data are lacking; no much larger clone is found one base away.

TCR beta CDR3 regions were amplified from genomic DNA with the immunoSEQ v3 hsTCRB kit using bias-controlled multiplex PCR. An Illumina NextSeq 500 was used to sequence the TCR libraries, reaching 1.5 million to 2.5 million read pairs at survey level or roughly 5-6.5 million at deep level. The original methods were these. Clonality was reported by immunoSEQ Analyzer software, which also assigned V, D and J genes and filtered out non-productive sequences. Repertoires were compared using productive Simpson clonality and Morisita overlap index of productive TRB rearrangements between infused TIL and blood. Absolute clonotype counts in blood were estimated as lymphocyte count times CD3+ fraction times the clone's productive frequency. The immuneACCESS repertoire file appears here via TCRdb, limited to in-frame rearrangements. These files lack a portion of the clones; in checked studies, under half of the deficit traces to unresolved V genes, and the cause of the others is not known. V, J and clone size are those of that table, while D and trimming were read from the DNA. The sample table lists tens of thousands of clones, 79% of them with a count of one. The ten largest make up about 15% of the sample.

The sequences come from blood, collected at baseline. The V gene is TRBV4-1 and the J gene is TRBJ2-2, with a tentative D call of TRBD1 or TRBD2, each matching 6 bases. This TCR was recovered from a man between 65 and 85 years old with non-small cell lung cancer. The DNA reads as follows: TGCGCCAGCAGCCAAAGGGGGGCGGGTGGAAGTACCGGGGAGCTGTTTTTT. The encoded protein is CASSQRGAGGSTGELFF.